The sample holds one count of the clone carrying this TCR beta chain. Its antigen is as yet unknown. The sample is drawn from a study of post-analysis software for immune sequencing data. Findings of the study overall: Controls showed lower frequencies than patients for roughly 5 TRBV segments, and TRBV5-6, TRBV5-1 and TRBV20-1 were among these.

Germline CDR1 MNHEY, CDR2 SMNVEV (reference sequence). Trimming removed 5 bases from V and 12 bases from J; junction bases left unmatched: 10. The CDR3 totals 13 residues. Unique molecular identifiers tagged the TCR beta cDNA libraries. TCRdb redid the calling of the PCR reads with MiXCR, one entry per CDR3 protein. The data show around 710,000 distinct CDR3 sequences, 46% seen once. What was sequenced was blood. The TCR was taken from a girl aged 5 to 17 with multiple sclerosis. The chain combines TRBV27 with TRBJ1-2, with TRBD1 matching 9 bases. CDR3 sequence reads: CASSERGQGSDTF. The CDR3 DNA reads as TGTGCCAGCAGTGAGAGAGGACAGGGGTCGGACACCTTC.